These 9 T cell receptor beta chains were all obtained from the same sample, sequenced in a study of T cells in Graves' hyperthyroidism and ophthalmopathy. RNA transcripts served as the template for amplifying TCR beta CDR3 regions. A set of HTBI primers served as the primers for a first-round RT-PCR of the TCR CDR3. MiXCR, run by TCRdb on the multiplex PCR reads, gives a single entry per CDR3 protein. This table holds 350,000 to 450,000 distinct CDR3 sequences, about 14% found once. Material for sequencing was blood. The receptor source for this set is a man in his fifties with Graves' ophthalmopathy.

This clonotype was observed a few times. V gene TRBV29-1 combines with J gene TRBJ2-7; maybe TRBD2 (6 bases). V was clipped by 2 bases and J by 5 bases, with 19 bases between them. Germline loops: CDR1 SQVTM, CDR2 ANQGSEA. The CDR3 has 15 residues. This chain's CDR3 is CSVERRGEEIHEQYF. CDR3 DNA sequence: TGCAGCGTTGAACGCCGAGGGGAGGAAATCCACGAGCAGTACTTC.

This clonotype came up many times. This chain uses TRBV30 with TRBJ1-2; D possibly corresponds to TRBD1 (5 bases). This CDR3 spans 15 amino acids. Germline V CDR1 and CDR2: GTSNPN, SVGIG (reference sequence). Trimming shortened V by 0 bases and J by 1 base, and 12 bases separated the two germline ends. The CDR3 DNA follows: TGTGCCTGGAGTGTAGAGACAGTGAGTAACTATGGCTACACCTTC. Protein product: CAWSVETVSNYGYTF.

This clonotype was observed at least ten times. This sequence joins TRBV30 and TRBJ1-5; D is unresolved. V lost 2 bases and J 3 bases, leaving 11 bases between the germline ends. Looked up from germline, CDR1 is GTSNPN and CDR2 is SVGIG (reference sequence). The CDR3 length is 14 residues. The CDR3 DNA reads TGTGCCTGGAGTACTACAGCGGACAATCAGCCCCAGCATTTT. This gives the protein CAWSTTADNQPQHF.

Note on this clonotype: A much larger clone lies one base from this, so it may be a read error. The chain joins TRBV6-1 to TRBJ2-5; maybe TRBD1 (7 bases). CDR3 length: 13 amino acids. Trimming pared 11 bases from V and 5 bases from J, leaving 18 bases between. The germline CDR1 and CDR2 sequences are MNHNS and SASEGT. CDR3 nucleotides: TGTGCCGGCACCAGGGACAGCGGGGAGACCCAGTACTTC. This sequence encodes CAGTRDSGETQYF.

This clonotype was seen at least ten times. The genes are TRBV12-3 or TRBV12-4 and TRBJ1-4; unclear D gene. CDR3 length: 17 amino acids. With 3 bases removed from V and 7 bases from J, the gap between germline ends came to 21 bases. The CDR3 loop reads CASSFVMGISVGEKLFF. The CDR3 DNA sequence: TGTGCCAGCAGTTTCGTTATGGGAATTAGCGTAGGTGAAAAACTGTTTTTT.

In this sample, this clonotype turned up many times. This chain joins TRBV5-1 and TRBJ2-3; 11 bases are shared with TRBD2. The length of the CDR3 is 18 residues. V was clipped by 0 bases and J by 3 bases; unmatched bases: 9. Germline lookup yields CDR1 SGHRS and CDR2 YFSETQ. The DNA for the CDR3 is TGCGCCAGCAGCTTGGGTTTGGGGACTAGCGGATCAACAGATACGCAGTATTTT. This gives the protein CASSLGLGTSGSTDTQYF.

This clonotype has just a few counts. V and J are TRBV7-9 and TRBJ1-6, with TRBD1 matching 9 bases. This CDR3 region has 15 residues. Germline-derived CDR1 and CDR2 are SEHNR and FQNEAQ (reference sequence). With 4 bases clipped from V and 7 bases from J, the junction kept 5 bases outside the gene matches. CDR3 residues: CASSSNRGLNSPLHF. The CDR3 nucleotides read TGTGCCAGCAGCTCGAACAGGGGGCTGAATTCACCCCTCCACTTT.

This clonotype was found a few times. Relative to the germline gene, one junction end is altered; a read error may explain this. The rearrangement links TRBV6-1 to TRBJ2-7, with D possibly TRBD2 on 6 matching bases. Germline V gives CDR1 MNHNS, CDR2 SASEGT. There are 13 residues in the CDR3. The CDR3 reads CASSPGASHEQYF. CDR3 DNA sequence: TGTGCCAGCAGCCCGGGAGCCTCCCACGAGCAGTACTTC.

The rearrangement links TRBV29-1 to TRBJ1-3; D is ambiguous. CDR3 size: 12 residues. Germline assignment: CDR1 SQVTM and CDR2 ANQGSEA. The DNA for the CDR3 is TGCACCTACATGGGCTCTGGAAACACCATATATTTT. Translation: CTYMGSGNTIYF.